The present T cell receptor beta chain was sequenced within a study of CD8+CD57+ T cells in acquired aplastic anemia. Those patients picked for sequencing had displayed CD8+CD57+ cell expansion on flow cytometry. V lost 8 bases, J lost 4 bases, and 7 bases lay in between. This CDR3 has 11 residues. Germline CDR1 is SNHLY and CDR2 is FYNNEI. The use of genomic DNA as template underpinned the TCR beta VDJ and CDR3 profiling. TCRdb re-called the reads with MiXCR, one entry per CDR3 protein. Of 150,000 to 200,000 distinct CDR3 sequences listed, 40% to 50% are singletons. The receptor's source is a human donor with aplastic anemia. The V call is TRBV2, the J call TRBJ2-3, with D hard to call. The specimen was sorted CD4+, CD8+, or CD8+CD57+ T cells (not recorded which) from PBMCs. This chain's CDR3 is CASDSSDTQYF. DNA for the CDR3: TGTGCCAGCGACTCTTCAGATACGCAGTATTTT.